This T cell receptor beta chain came from a study of blood T cells in healthy people across ages. Using a J-beta primer mix together with a sample-barcoded 5' primer, a second PCR was run for roughly 6 to 11 cycles. Every single cDNA molecule received a tag from a template-switch adaptor with 12 random nucleotides. TCRdb re-called the 5' RACE reads with MiXCR, one entry per CDR3 protein. The sample consists of approximately 850,000 distinct CDR3 sequences, roughly 64% of them appearing once. This clonotype showed up just once. The CDR3 is 16 residues long. Per germline, CDR1 LGHNA and CDR2 YSLEER. Every donor gave approximately 10 milliliters of peripheral blood.

The chain employs TRBV4-3 and TRBJ2-1, with TRBD2 as a possible D gene (7 bases). The J call is in doubt because the DNA end fits TRBJ2-7 better. Sequencing was done on a sample of blood. The receptor was isolated from a man under 40 in good health. The CDR3 coding sequence is TGCGCCAGCAGCCGAACCGGGGGGACATCCTACTACGAGCAGTACTTC. Its protein product is CASSRTGGTSYYEQYF.